One and the same sample provided the 5 T cell receptor beta chains below, sequenced in a study of shared clonotypes between healthy human individuals. The repertoire was sequenced with immunoSEQ multiplex PCR; TCRdb's copy has only in-frame clones and lacks some. The sample carries some 1.5 million clones, around 98% recorded once. Sample: naive CD4+ T cells sorted from blood. Indicated subset: CD45RA+ positively selected. The receptors derive from a man aged 25 to 40 in good health.

The V gene is TRBV4-1, the J gene TRBJ2-1; unclear D gene. The CDR3 is made up of 11 amino acids. Germline CDR1 reads MGHRA; CDR2 reads YSYEKL. V lost 3 bases and J 8 bases, leaving 5 bases between the germline ends. The CDR3 spells CASSHKHEQFF. CDR3 coding DNA: TGCGCCAGCAGCCATAAACATGAGCAGTTCTTC.

This clone occurred once. This rearrangement joins TRBV2 to TRBJ2-1, with 9 bases that match TRBD2. This CDR3 has 14 amino acids. Losses at the gene ends were 6 bases for V and 2 bases for J; bases not matched to a gene: 2. The germline V gene has CDR1 SNHLY and CDR2 FYNNEI. CDR3 loop: CASRPSGAYNEQFF. The CDR3 coding sequence is TGTGCCAGCAGGCCTAGCGGGGCCTACAATGAGCAGTTCTTC.

The chain uses TRBV5-1 and TRBJ2-7; TRBD2 matches 12 bases. Trimming at V came to 0 bases and at J to 1 base, leaving 5 bases not matched to a gene. CDR3 length equals 17 residues. From germline, CDR1 is SGHRS and CDR2 YFSETQ. This CDR3 reads CASSLGLAGAKSYEQYF. The DNA for the CDR3 is TGCGCCAGCAGCTTGGGACTAGCGGGAGCTAAGTCCTACGAGCAGTACTTC.

This chain joins TRBV27 and TRBJ1-2; a weak D match, TRBD1 (5 bases). The CDR3 contains 15 residues. CDR1 is MNHEY and CDR2 is SMNVEV in the germline V gene (reference sequence). Between the trimmed V and J ends, which lost 2 bases and 6 bases, there was a span of 16 bases. As DNA, the CDR3 is TGTGCCAGCAGTTTAGGGACTTCCAGGGCTAATGGCTACACCTTC. Its translation is CASSLGTSRANGYTF.

In its sample, this clone was seen once. V and J are TRBV4-3 and TRBJ2-7, with TRBD1 matching over 8 bases. V dropped 6 bases and J dropped 2; count of bases not matched to a gene: 12. The germline V gene has CDR1 LGHNA and CDR2 YSLEER. The CDR3 sequence is 16 residues long. In nucleotides, the CDR3 is TGCGCCAGCAGGAGAACACTCAGGGGGCCAACCTACGAGCAGTACTTC. Translating gives CASRRTLRGPTYEQYF.